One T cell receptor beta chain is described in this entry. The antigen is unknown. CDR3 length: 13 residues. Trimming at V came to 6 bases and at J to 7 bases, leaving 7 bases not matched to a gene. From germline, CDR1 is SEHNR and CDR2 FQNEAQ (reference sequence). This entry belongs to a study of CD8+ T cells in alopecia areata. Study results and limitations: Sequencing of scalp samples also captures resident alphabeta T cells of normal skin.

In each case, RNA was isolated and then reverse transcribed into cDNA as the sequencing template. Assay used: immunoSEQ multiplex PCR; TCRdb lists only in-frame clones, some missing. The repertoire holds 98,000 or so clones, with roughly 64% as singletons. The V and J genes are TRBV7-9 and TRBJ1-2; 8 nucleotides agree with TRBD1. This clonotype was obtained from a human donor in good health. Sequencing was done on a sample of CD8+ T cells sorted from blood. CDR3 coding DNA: TGTGCCAGCAGTGCGGCGACAGGGGTTGGCTACACCTTC. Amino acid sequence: CASSAATGVGYTF.